This T cell receptor beta chain was sequenced during a study of high-grade serous ovarian cancer treatment subgroups. Sequencing used immunoSEQ multiplex PCR; TCRdb keeps in-frame clones, though not all of them. The table records approximately 6,600 clones, 75% to 85% of them present only once. The tumor samples were collected prior to definitive surgery or chemotherapy. CDR1 is MDHEN and CDR2 is SYDVKM in the germline V gene. The CDR3 has 14 amino acids. V was pared by 4 bases and J by 7 bases, with 17 bases between. Sequencing was carried out using tumor tissue. The source is a human donor with high-grade serous ovarian cancer. The rearrangement links TRBV28 to TRBJ2-7, with D hard to call. The CDR3 bases are TGTGCCAGCAGTTCCCCCAATGTGGCCGGGGAGCAGTACTTC. As protein: CASSSPNVAGEQYF.